This entry features one TCR beta chain sequence. Its antigen is undetermined. The data derive from a study of shared clonotypes between healthy human individuals. Across the whole study: Three plates were used per donor for CD4 naive, three for CD4 memory, two for CD8 naive and one for CD8 memory. Study-wide results and caveats: Naive CD4 clonotypes overlapped across a few donors at 4.5% to 5.5%. Donor scarcity curtailed the genetic and exposure-history diversity represented herein.

The CDR3 is 16 residues long. Trimming removed 0 bases at V and 3 bases at J, with 15 bases between. Germline-derived CDR1 and CDR2 are SGHDT and YYEEEE. The authors distributed each subset's genomic DNA evenly over several immunoSEQ plates. Method: immunoSEQ multiplex PCR; TCRdb's copy keeps in-frame clones and lacks some. The sample contains nearly 2 million clones, about 95% of which appear only once. Only CD45RO-negative cells positively selected for CCR7 counted as naive CD8 cells, so terminally differentiated effector memory CD45RA+ cells were excluded. The clonotype originates from a man between 18 and 29 years old in good health. The gene calls are TRBV5-6 and TRBJ2-5, with a possible D match to TRBD2 (6 bases). Sequenced: naive CD8+ T cells sorted from blood. The CDR3 DNA reads as TGTGCCAGCAGCTTGGTATGGCGGGGCGCGGAAGAGACCCAGTACTTC. This gives the protein CASSLVWRGAEETQYF.